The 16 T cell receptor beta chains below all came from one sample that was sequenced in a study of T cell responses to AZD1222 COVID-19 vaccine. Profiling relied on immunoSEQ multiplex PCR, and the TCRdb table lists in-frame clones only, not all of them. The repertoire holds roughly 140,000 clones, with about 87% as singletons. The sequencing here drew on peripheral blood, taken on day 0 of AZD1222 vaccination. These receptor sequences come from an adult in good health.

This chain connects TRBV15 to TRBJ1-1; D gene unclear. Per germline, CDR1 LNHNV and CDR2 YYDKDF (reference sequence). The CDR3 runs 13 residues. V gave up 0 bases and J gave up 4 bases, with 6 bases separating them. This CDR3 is CATSRDGGTEAFF. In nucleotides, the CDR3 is TGTGCCACCAGCAGAGATGGAGGCACTGAAGCTTTCTTT.

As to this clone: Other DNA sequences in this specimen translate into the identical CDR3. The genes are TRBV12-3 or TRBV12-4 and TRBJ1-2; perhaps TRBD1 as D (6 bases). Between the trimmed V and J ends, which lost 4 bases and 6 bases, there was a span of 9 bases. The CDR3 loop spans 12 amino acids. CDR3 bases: TGTGCCAGCAGTTCCGGGGGCAATGGCTACACCTTC. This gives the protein CASSSGGNGYTF.

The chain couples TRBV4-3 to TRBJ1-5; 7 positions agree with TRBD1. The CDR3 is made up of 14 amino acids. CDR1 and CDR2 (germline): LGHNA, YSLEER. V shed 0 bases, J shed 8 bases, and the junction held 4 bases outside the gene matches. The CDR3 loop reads CASSQDAGGKPQHF. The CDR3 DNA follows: TGCGCCAGCAGCCAAGACGCAGGGGGAAAGCCCCAGCATTTT.

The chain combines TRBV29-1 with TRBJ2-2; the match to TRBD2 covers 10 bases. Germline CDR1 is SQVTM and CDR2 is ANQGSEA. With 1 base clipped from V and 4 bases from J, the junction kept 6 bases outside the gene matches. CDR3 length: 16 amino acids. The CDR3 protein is CSVEGAGLATTGELFF. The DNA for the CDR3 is TGCAGCGTTGAAGGGGCGGGACTAGCGACCACCGGGGAGCTGTTTTTT.

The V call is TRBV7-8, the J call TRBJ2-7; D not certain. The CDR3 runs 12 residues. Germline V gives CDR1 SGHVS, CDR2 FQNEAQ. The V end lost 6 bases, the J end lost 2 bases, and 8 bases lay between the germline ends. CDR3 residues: CASRRNTYEQYF. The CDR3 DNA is TGTGCCAGCAGGAGGAATACCTACGAGCAGTACTTC.

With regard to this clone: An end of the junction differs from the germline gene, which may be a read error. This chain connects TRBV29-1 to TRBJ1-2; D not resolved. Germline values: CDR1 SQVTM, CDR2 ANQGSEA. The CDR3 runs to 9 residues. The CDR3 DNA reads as TGCAGCGCCCTCCCGGGCAATCCGTTC. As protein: CSALPGNPF.

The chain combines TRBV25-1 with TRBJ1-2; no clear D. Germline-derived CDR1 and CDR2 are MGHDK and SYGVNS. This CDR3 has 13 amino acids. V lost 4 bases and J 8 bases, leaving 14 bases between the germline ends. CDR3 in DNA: TGTGCCAGCAGTGGGGCCAGGTATCAAGGCTACACCTTC. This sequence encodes CASSGARYQGYTF.

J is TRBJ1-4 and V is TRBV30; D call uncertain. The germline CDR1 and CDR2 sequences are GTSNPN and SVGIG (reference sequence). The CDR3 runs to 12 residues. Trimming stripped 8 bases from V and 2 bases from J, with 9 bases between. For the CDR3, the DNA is TGTGCCGCGGCGTCTACTAATGAAAAACTGTTTTTT. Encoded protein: CAAASTNEKLFF.

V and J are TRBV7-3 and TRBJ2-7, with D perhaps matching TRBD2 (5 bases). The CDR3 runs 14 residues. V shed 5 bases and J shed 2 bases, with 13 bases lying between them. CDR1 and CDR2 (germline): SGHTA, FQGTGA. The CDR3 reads CASSLAGFAYEQYF. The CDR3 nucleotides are TGTGCCAGCAGCCTTGCGGGCTTTGCCTACGAGCAGTACTTC.

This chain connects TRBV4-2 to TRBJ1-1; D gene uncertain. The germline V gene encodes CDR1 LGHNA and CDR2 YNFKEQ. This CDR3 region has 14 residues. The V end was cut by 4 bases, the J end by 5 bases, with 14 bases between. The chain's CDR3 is CASSRSGVRTEAFF. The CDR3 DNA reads TGTGCCAGCAGCCGAAGCGGGGTTCGGACTGAAGCTTTCTTT.

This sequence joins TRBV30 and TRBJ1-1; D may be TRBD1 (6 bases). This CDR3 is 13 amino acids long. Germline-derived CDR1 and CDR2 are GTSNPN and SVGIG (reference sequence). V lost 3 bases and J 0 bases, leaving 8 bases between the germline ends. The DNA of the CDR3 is TGTGCCTGGAGACAGGGAATGAACACTGAAGCTTTCTTT. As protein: CAWRQGMNTEAFF.

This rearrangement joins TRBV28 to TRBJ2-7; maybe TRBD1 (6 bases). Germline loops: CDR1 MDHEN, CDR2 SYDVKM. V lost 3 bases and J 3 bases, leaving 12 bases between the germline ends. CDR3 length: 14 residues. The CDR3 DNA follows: TGTGCCAGCAGTTTCACCGGACAGTTCTACGAGCAGTACTTC. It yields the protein CASSFTGQFYEQYF. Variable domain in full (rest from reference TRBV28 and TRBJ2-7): DVKVTQSSRYLVKRTGEKVFLECVQDMDHENMFWYRQDPGLGLRLIYFSYDVKMKEKGDIPEGYSVSREKKERFSLILESASTNQTSMYLCASSFTGQFYEQYFGPGTRLTVT.

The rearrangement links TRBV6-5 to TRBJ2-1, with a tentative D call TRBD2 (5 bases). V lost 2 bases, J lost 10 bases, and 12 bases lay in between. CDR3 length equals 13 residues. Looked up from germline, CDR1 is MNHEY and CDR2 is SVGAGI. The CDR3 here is CASSYAGRREQFF. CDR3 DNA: TGTGCCAGCAGTTACGCGGGTCGCAGAGAGCAGTTCTTC.

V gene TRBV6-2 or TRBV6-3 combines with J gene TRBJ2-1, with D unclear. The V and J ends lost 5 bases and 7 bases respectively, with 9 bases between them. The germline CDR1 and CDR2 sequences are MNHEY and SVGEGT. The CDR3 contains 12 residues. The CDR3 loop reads CASSLGWNEQFF. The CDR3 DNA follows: TGTGCCAGCAGTCTCGGGTGGAATGAGCAGTTCTTC.

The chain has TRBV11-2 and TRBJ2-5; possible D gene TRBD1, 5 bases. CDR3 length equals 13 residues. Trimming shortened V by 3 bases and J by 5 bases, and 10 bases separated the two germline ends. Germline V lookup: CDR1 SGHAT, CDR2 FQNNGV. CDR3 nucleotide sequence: TGTGCCAGCAGCTTCACAGGATGGGAGACCCAGTACTTC. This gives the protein CASSFTGWETQYF.

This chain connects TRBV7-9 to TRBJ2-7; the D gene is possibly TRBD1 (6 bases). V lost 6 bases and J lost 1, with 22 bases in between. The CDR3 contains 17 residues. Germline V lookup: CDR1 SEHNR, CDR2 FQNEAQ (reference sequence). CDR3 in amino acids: CASRGPGQRTPSYEQYF. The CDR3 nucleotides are TGTGCCAGCAGGGGGCCCGGACAGAGAACACCTTCCTACGAGCAGTACTTC.